The 10 T cell receptor beta chains given below trace back to one sample, sequenced in a study of T-cell memory formation after mild COVID-19. TCRdb reprocessed the 5' RACE reads via MiXCR and lists one record per CDR3 protein. In the table there are a few hundred thousand distinct CDR3 sequences, 8.5% to 9.5% of which are singletons. Input material: PBMCs or a T cell subset sorted from them (not recorded which). These receptors were taken from a man between 18 and 35 years old who had mild COVID-19 (a few samples of this study predate the infection). Cell type and time point are not known.

In this sample, this clonotype turned up a few times. The chain links TRBV20-1 to TRBJ1-5; 9 bases fit TRBD1. V was pared by 5 bases and J by 6 bases, with 5 bases of the junction left unmatched. The CDR3 covers 13 residues. Germline loops: CDR1 DFQATT, CDR2 SNEGSKA (reference sequence). Here the CDR3 reads CSAAQGAGQPQHF. DNA for the CDR3: TGCAGTGCTGCACAGGGGGCTGGTCAGCCCCAGCATTTT.

The J gene is TRBJ2-3, the V gene TRBV5-1, with 11 bases fitting TRBD2. CDR1 and CDR2 (germline): SGHRS, YFSETQ. The CDR3 loop spans 13 amino acids. Trimming cost V 8 bases and J 4 bases; bases outside gene matches: 3. The CDR3 DNA reads as TGCGCCAGTAGCGGGGGGGCCGCAGATACGCAGTATTTT. It specifies CASSGGAADTQYF.

This clonotype has a handful of counts. The gene calls are TRBV7-6 and TRBJ2-2; TRBD2 matches 10 bases. The V and J ends lost 4 bases and 4 bases, in that order; junction bases with no gene match: 9. The CDR3 spans 17 residues. Germline CDR1 is SGHVS and CDR2 is FNYEAQ. CDR3 in amino acids: CASSSSAGGLSTGELFF. CDR3 bases: TGTGCCAGCAGCTCATCAGCGGGGGGGTTGAGCACCGGGGAGCTGTTTTTT.

The gene calls are TRBV12-3 or TRBV12-4 and TRBJ1-1; D is possibly TRBD1 (5 bases). V lost 3 bases and J lost 1, with 9 bases in between. The CDR3 covers 14 residues. Written as DNA, the CDR3 is TGTGCCAGCAGTTTCCAACAGGCGAACACTGAAGCTTTCTTT. Encoded protein: CASSFQQANTEAFF.

This sequence joins TRBV9 and TRBJ2-1; TRBD1 agrees at 7 bases. J was trimmed by 5 bases and V by 4 bases; bases with no gene match: 6. CDR1 and CDR2 (germline): SGDLS, YYNGEE. The CDR3 loop spans 14 amino acids. Here the CDR3 DNA reads TGTGCCAGCAGCTCCTCGGGACAGCACAATGAGCAGTTCTTC. It is translated as CASSSSGQHNEQFF.

This clonotype was counted a few times. The V gene is TRBV27, the J gene TRBJ1-2; possibly TRBD1 for D (5 bases). Germline V lookup: CDR1 MNHEY, CDR2 SMNVEV (reference sequence). With 2 bases removed from V and 7 bases from J, the gap between germline ends came to 17 bases. This CDR3 is 15 amino acids long. The CDR3 reads CASSLRRGWESGYTF. The CDR3 DNA sequence: TGTGCCAGCAGTTTAAGGAGGGGTTGGGAATCTGGCTACACCTTC.

The V gene is TRBV5-1, the J gene TRBJ1-5; possibly TRBD1 for D (6 bases). V dropped 2 bases and J dropped 6 bases, with 12 bases sitting between them. The germline CDR1 and CDR2 sequences are SGHRS and YFSETQ. This CDR3 has 14 amino acids. The CDR3 coding sequence is TGCGCCAGCAGCTTAGGGGCAGGGGTTCAGCCCCAGCATTTT. This translates into CASSLGAGVQPQHF. Filled out from reference TRBV5-1 and TRBJ1-5, the complete variable domain reads KAGVTQTPRYLIKTRGQQVTLSCSPISGHRSVSWYQQTPGQGLQFLFEYFSETQRNKGNFPGRFSGRQFSNSRSEMNVSTLELGDSALYLCASSLGAGVQPQHFGDGTRLSIL.

Only a few counts were recorded for this clonotype. The genes are TRBV4-2 and TRBJ2-2, with 8 nucleotides matching TRBD1. Germline-derived CDR1 and CDR2 are LGHNA and YNFKEQ. The ends lost 5 bases at V and 6 bases at J; junction bases unmatched: 5. The CDR3 sequence is 14 residues long. Written as DNA, the CDR3 is TGTGCCAGCAGCTTGGCGACAGGGGCCGGGGAGCTGTTTTTT. It yields the protein CASSLATGAGELFF.

The CDR3 sequence is CASSDQDREKETQYF. The CDR3, as DNA: TGTGCCAGCAGTGACCAGGACAGGGAAAAAGAGACCCAGTACTTC. The chain links TRBV6-6 to TRBJ2-5; TRBD1 agrees at 8 bases. The CDR3 is 15 amino acids. Per germline, CDR1 MNHNY and CDR2 SVGAGI (reference sequence). V shed 5 bases, J shed 3 bases, and the junction held 8 bases outside the gene matches.

This clonotype has a handful of counts. The chain couples TRBV5-1 to TRBJ1-2, with D uncertain. CDR1 SGHRS and CDR2 YFSETQ come from the germline V gene. This CDR3 contains 15 residues. The V gene lost 0 bases and the J gene lost 3 bases, with 12 bases spanning the gap. The DNA of the CDR3 is TGCGCCAGCAGCTTGGGGCCAGCACGGCACTATGGCTACACCTTC. This encodes CASSLGPARHYGYTF. Together with reference TRBV5-1 and TRBJ1-2, the CDR3 gives the full variable domain: KAGVTQTPRYLIKTRGQQVTLSCSPISGHRSVSWYQQTPGQGLQFLFEYFSETQRNKGNFPGRFSGRQFSNSRSEMNVSTLELGDSALYLCASSLGPARHYGYTFGSGTRLTVV.